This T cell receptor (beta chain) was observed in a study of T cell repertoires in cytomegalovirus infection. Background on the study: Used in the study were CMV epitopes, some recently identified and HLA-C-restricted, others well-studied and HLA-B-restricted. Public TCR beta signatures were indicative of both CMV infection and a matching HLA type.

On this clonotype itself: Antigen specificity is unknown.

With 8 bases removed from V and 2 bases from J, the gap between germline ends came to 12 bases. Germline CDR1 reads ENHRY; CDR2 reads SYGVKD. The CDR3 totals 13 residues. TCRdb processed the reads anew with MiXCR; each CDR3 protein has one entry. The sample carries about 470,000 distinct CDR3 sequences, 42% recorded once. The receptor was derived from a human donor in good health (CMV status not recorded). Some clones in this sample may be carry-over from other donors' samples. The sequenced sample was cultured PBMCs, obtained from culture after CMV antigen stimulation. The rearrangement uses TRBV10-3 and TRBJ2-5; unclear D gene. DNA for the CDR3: TGTGCCATCCATGACCAGAGACAAGAGACCCAGTACTTC. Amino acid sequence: CAIHDQRQETQYF.